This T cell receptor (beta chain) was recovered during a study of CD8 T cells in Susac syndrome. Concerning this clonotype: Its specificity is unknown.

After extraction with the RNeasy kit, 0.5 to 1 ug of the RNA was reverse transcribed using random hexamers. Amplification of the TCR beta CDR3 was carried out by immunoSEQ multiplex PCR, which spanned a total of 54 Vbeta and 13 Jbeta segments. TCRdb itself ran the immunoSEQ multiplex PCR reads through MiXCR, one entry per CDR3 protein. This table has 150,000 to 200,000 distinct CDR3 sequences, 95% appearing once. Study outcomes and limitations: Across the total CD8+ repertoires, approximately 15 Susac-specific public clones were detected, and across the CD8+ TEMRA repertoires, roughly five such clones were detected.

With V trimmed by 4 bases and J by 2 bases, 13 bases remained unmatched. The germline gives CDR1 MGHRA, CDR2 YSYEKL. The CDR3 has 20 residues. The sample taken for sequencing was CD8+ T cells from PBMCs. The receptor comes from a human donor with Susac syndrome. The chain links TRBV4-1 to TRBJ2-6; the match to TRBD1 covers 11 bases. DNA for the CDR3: TGCGCCAGCAGCCCGTCACAAAGGGTGGGACAGGGGGCTGGGGCCAACGTCCTGACTTTC. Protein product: CASSPSQRVGQGAGANVLTF.